The 24 T cell receptor beta chains below were found in one sample sequenced in a study of T cell responses to AZD1222 COVID-19 vaccine. Measured with immunoSEQ multiplex PCR; TCRdb has only the in-frame clones, and not every one. The sample has 90,000 to 130,000 clones; over 85% are singletons. The sample here was peripheral blood, taken 28 days after the second AZD1222 dose. The receptor set was obtained from an adult who received the AZD1222 COVID-19 vaccine.

On this clone: At one end, the junction sequence differs from germline, possibly due to a read error. The chain employs TRBV20-1 and TRBJ1-2; D remains unclear. This CDR3 is 9 amino acids long. CDR1 and CDR2 (germline): DFQATT, SNEGSKA (reference sequence). Here the CDR3 reads CSANDGYTF. Here the CDR3 DNA reads TGCAGTGCTAACGATGGCTACACCTTC.

J is TRBJ2-7 and V is TRBV5-8, with 9 bases aligning to TRBD2. Germline V gene lookup returns CDR1 SGHTS and CDR2 YDEGEE. This CDR3 contains 14 residues. V lost 1 base and J lost 3; bases outside the gene matches: 2. The CDR3 reads CASSLRREGYEQYF. The CDR3 nucleotides read TGTGCCAGCAGCTTGAGGCGGGAGGGCTACGAGCAGTACTTC.

The chain uses TRBV7-3 and TRBJ1-2; 7 bases align to TRBD1. The length of the CDR3 is 13 residues. The germline V gene has CDR1 SGHTA and CDR2 FQGTGA. V trimming: 5 bases; J trimming: 5 bases; junction bases outside the gene matches: 5. The CDR3 is CASSPGTEYGYTF. DNA of the CDR3: TGTGCCAGCAGCCCCGGGACAGAATATGGCTACACCTTC.

This clone has only a few counts. The V gene is TRBV10-2, the J gene TRBJ1-1; 7 bases align to TRBD1. With 7 bases clipped from V and 2 bases from J, the junction kept 7 bases outside the gene matches. CDR1 and CDR2 from the germline V gene are WSHSY and SAAADI. The CDR3 runs to 14 residues. In nucleotides, the CDR3 is TGCGCCAGCAAGACGACAGGGCAAAACACTGAAGCTTTCTTT. The encoded protein is CASKTTGQNTEAFF.

This sequence joins TRBV7-3 and TRBJ2-1; 10 bases align to TRBD2. This CDR3 comprises 15 residues. V trimming: 5 bases; J trimming: 4 bases; junction bases outside the gene matches: 5. From germline, CDR1 is SGHTA and CDR2 FQGTGA. CDR3 sequence: CASSVLAGVYNEQFF. The DNA for the CDR3 is TGTGCCAGCAGCGTTCTAGCGGGGGTATACAATGAGCAGTTCTTC.

By proportion, this clone is medium-sized. V usage is TRBV28 and J usage is TRBJ2-7, with 7 positions matching TRBD1. This CDR3 has 14 residues. From germline, CDR1 is MDHEN and CDR2 SYDVKM. The ends lost 5 bases at V and 4 bases at J; junction bases unmatched: 8. The CDR3 region has the DNA TGTGCCAGCAGTCCCAGGGGACAGTTATACGAGCAGTACTTC. Translating it yields CASSPRGQLYEQYF.

The DNA of the CDR3 is TGTGCCAGCAGTTTGGTCAGGGGGGAAAAACTGTTTTTT. Translated, it gives CASSLVRGEKLFF. The gene calls are TRBV6-5 and TRBJ1-4; TRBD1 matches at 7 bases. Germline V gene sequence: CDR1 MNHEY, CDR2 SVGAGI. This CDR3 contains 13 residues. V shed 4 bases, J shed 8 bases, and the junction held 4 bases outside the gene matches.

The V and J genes are TRBV5-5 and TRBJ1-1; maybe TRBD1 (5 bases). V lost 1 base and J 6 bases, leaving 10 bases between the germline ends. In germline, CDR1 is SGHKS, CDR2 YYEKEE (reference sequence). The CDR3 spans 13 residues. The CDR3 spells CASSLFRAPEAFF. The CDR3, as DNA: TGTGCCAGCAGCTTGTTCAGGGCTCCTGAAGCTTTCTTT.

The chain employs TRBV11-2 and TRBJ1-1, with a tentative D call TRBD1 (5 bases). The CDR3 has 14 residues. Germline values: CDR1 SGHAT, CDR2 FQNNGV. Deletions cut 2 bases from V and 3 bases from J, with 10 bases between. CDR3 coding DNA: TGTGCCAGCAGCTTACAAGGGACCGACACTGAAGCTTTCTTT. It codes for CASSLQGTDTEAFF.

The V call is TRBV28, the J call TRBJ1-1; possibly TRBD1 for D (6 bases). The CDR3 has 16 amino acids. Trimming took off 6 bases at V and 4 bases at J, with 21 bases between the two ends. Per the germline V gene, CDR1 is MDHEN and CDR2 is SYDVKM. In DNA, the CDR3 is TGTGCCAGCAGGACTATCCAGACAGGCGGAATCACTGAAGCTTTCTTT. Translated, it gives CASRTIQTGGITEAFF. Using reference TRBV28 and TRBJ1-1 for the parts outside the CDR3, the full variable domain is DVKVTQSSRYLVKRTGEKVFLECVQDMDHENMFWYRQDPGLGLRLIYFSYDVKMKEKGDIPEGYSVSREKKERFSLILESASTNQTSMYLCASRTIQTGGITEAFFGQGTRLTVV.

The CDR3 coding sequence is TGTGCCAGTAGTATAGCAAAGGAGGGCAGGGTAGCTAATGAAAAACTGTTTTTT. This encodes CASSIAKEGRVANEKLFF. This chain uses TRBV19 with TRBJ1-4, with D possibly TRBD1 on 5 matching bases. The CDR3 runs to 18 residues. Trimming shortened V by 1 base and J by 3 bases, and 18 bases separated the two germline ends. CDR1 LNHDA and CDR2 SQIVND come from the germline V gene (reference sequence).

The V call is TRBV6-5, the J call TRBJ2-7; D is unresolved. V lost 0 bases and J 0 bases, leaving 12 bases between the germline ends. Germline assignment: CDR1 MNHEY and CDR2 SVGAGI. CDR3 length: 16 residues. CDR3 residues: CASSYSETMSSYEQYF. The CDR3 DNA sequence: TGTGCCAGCAGTTACTCTGAGACAATGAGCTCCTACGAGCAGTACTTC.

This clone occurred once. The gene calls are TRBV3-1 (or the pseudogene TRBV3-2) and TRBJ1-1, with TRBD1 as a possible D gene (5 bases). The CDR3 consists of 12 residues. Deletions cut 6 bases from V and 10 bases from J, with 15 bases between. CDR1 is LGHDT, CDR2 YNNKEL, per germline (reference sequence). The CDR3 sequence: CASSLGGTGAFF. CDR3 nucleotides: TGTGCCAGCAGTCTTGGGGGGACGGGAGCTTTCTTT.

This clone occurred a few times. The genes are TRBV7-9 and TRBJ1-1; TRBD1 matches 10 bases. CDR1 and CDR2 (germline): SEHNR, FQNEAQ (reference sequence). Trimming at V came to 1 base and at J to 3 bases, leaving 2 bases not matched to a gene. The CDR3 is 15 residues long. CDR3 amino acids: CASSLGQGAYTEAFF. The CDR3 nucleotides read TGTGCCAGCAGCTTAGGACAGGGGGCATACACTGAAGCTTTCTTT.

The rearrangement links TRBV4-1 to TRBJ1-6; no clear D. The V end lost 3 bases, the J end lost 10 bases, and 10 bases lay between the germline ends. Germline CDR1 and CDR2: MGHRA and YSYEKL. The CDR3 loop spans 13 amino acids. The CDR3 DNA follows: TGCGCCAGCAGCCACCAACCGCTATCACCCCTCCACTTT. This codes for CASSHQPLSPLHF.

As DNA, the CDR3 is TGTGCCAGCAGCCCAAGGACTAGCGGGACCACCGGGGAGCTGTTTTTT. It yields the protein CASSPRTSGTTGELFF. This chain links TRBV7-8 with TRBJ2-2, with TRBD2 matching over 12 bases. V gave up 5 bases and J gave up 4 bases; unmatched junction bases: 5. CDR3 length: 16 amino acids. Germline CDR1 and CDR2: SGHVS and FQNEAQ.

The chain joins TRBV14 to TRBJ2-7; no definite D call. Germline V lookup: CDR1 SGHDN, CDR2 FVKESK. Trimming took 1 base from V and 7 from J, leaving 11 bases between them. CDR3 length: 13 residues. The CDR3 coding sequence is TGTGCCAGCAGCCAAGTGCCAGAAACAGAGCAGTACTTC. Its translation is CASSQVPETEQYF.

This clone was seen once. The chain links TRBV10-1 to TRBJ2-3; 7 positions agree with TRBD2. J was trimmed by 5 bases and V by 5 bases; bases with no gene match: 22. The CDR3 contains 19 residues. Germline lookup yields CDR1 WNHNN and CDR2 SYGVQD (reference sequence). The CDR3 loop reads CASSPALAGDANPVDTQYF. The CDR3 nucleotides are TGCGCCAGCAGTCCCGCTTTGGCGGGAGACGCTAATCCCGTAGATACGCAGTATTTT.

This chain uses TRBV28 with TRBJ2-2; no reliable D call. The CDR3 covers 12 residues. Germline CDR1 reads MDHEN; CDR2 reads SYDVKM. V was trimmed by 2 bases and J by 3 bases, leaving 1 base between them. The CDR3 reads CASSLDTGELFF. The CDR3 bases are TGTGCCAGCAGTTTAGACACCGGGGAGCTGTTTTTT.

The genes are TRBV23-1 and TRBJ1-1, with D maybe TRBD1 (6 bases). TRBV23-1 counts as an open reading frame of uncertain function. Trimming stripped 2 bases from V and 5 bases from J, with 15 bases between. CDR3 length: 15 amino acids. The CDR3 reads CASSQGRGHWTEAFF. The CDR3 coding sequence is TGCGCCAGCAGTCAAGGCCGGGGGCATTGGACTGAAGCTTTCTTT.

This chain joins TRBV5-1 and TRBJ2-7; TRBD1 might be the D (6 bases). The CDR3 runs to 14 residues. Germline V lookup: CDR1 SGHRS, CDR2 YFSETQ. Trimming took 3 bases from V and 5 from J, leaving 15 bases between them. Here the CDR3 DNA reads TGCGCCAGCAGCTCGAGACAGGTGGGGGACGAGCAGTACTTC. Translating it yields CASSSRQVGDEQYF.

The chain uses TRBV6-5 and TRBJ2-3; no firm D call. V dropped 0 bases and J dropped 3 bases, with 10 bases sitting between them. The CDR3 extends over 15 amino acids. Germline values: CDR1 MNHEY, CDR2 SVGAGI. DNA of the CDR3: TGTGCCAGCAGTTACTCGGTCCTAAGAACAGATACGCAGTATTTT. Its protein is CASSYSVLRTDTQYF.

The chain is built from TRBV27 and TRBJ2-1, with TRBD2 identical over 10 bases. Trimming took 0 bases from V and 10 from J; bases not matched to a gene: 9. The CDR3 totals 16 residues. Germline values: CDR1 MNHEY, CDR2 SMNVEV (reference sequence). The CDR3 bases are TGTGCCAGCAGTTTATCGGCTAGCGGGGGCAGCTCGGAGCAGTTCTTC. Translated: CASSLSASGGSSEQFF.

V and J are TRBV15 and TRBJ2-6; unclear D gene. Germline CDR1 LNHNV, CDR2 YYDKDF (reference sequence). The V and J ends lost 2 bases and 2 bases respectively, with 10 bases between them. The length of the CDR3 is 16 residues. The CDR3 reads CATSRSFDTGANVLTF. The CDR3 DNA reads TGTGCCACCAGCAGATCATTCGACACTGGGGCCAACGTCCTGACTTTC.